This record concerns one TCR beta chain sequence. What it binds is not known. This PCR relied on a set of 60 Vbeta primers and 13 Jbeta primers. Data came from immunoSEQ multiplex PCR; TCRdb stores just in-frame clones and leaves some out. The repertoire holds about 160,000 clones, with 60% to 80% as singletons. The data are from a study of cytomegalovirus exposure and HLA in healthy donors. Study information: About 80 million unique TCRs, all from HLA-typed donors, were included in an early release of the data. Findings and limits, study-wide: Presence/absence analysis assumed near-uniform sequencing depth across donors. On later analysis, the bulk of CMV-associated TCR beta chains appeared to be HLA-restricted. More than 150 TCR beta chains were listed as cytomegalovirus-associated.

CDR1 and CDR2 from the germline V gene are SGHDT and YYEEEE. The V and J ends lost 2 bases and 2 bases respectively, with 13 bases between them. This CDR3 is 15 amino acids long. Sequenced: PBMCs. V is TRBV5-6 and J is TRBJ2-5, with a weak D call TRBD2 (5 bases). The source is a male donor in good health and CMV-seronegative. CDR3 in amino acids: CASSLVGTGQETQYF. The CDR3 coding sequence is TGTGCCAGCAGCTTAGTCGGAACGGGGCAAGAGACCCAGTACTTC.